This is a list of T cell receptor beta chains from one sample in a study of shared clonotypes between healthy human individuals. Libraries were prepared by immunoSEQ multiplex PCR; TCRdb keeps only in-frame clonotypes and omits some of them. This sample carries about 2.3 million clones, roughly 93% of them seen once, and the ten largest clones take 0.3% to 0.4%. The sample comprised naive CD4+ T cells from PBMCs. These receptors were collected from a man between 18 and 29 years old in good health. Some clones in this sample may be carry-over from other donors' samples. Both conserved end residues are part of each CDR3. The D gene is left open where the match is weak. Size values are once, few and many counts, or a class for expanded clones, and some rows have none.

TRBJ1-1,TRBV2,-,TRBD1,TGTGCCAGCAGGGGACAGGGGACTGAAGCTTTCTTT,CASRGQGTEAFF
TRBJ1-1,TRBV18,few,-,TGTGCCAGCTCACCACAAGAGAACACTGAAGCTTTCTTT,CASSPQENTEAFF
TRBJ2-1,TRBV27,-,-,TGTGCCAGCAGTCCATCAGGGGCCGGCTCCTACAATGAGCAGTTCTTC,CASSPSGAGSYNEQFF
TRBJ2-1,TRBV18,-,TRBD2,TGTGCCAGCTCTCCGACTAGCGGGAGTAACGAGCAGTTCTTC,CASSPTSGSNEQFF
TRBJ2-7,TRBV27,-,TRBD2,TGTGCCAGCAGTTTATTGCTAGCGGGAGCCGAGCAGTACTTC,CASSLLLAGAEQYF
TRBJ1-2,TRBV6-5,-,-,TGTGCCAGCAGTCCCAGCACCTACAACTATGGCTACACCTTC,CASSPSTYNYGYTF
TRBJ1-4,TRBV2,-,-,TGTGCCAGCAATGGGCAGGGGTCCAATGAAAAACTGTTTTTT,CASNGQGSNEKLFF
TRBJ1-5,TRBV7-3,-,TRBD1,TGTGCCAGCAGCCCCCAGGGGGGTGAGCCCCAGCATTTT,CASSPQGGEPQHF
TRBJ1-2,TRBV7-9,-,-,TGTGCCAGCAGCTCGTACAGACCCTATGGCTACACCTTC,CASSSYRPYGYTF
TRBJ2-7,TRBV27,-,-,TGTGCCAGCAGTTTATCGCAGGGAGTCTACGAGCAGTACTTC,CASSLSQGVYEQYF
TRBJ2-1,TRBV7-9,-,TRBD2,TGTGCCAGCAGCCACGGTATACTAGCGTCCGACTCCTACAATGAGCAGTTCTTC,CASSHGILASDSYNEQFF
TRBJ2-3,TRBV4-1,-,-,TGCGCCAGCAGCCAAGGGGGTCGGGACTGGGGGCAGTATTTT,CASSQGGRDWGQYF
TRBJ2-7,TRBV5-1,once,-,TGCGCCAGCAGCTTCGGTGACAGCTCCTACGAGCAGTACTTC,CASSFGDSSYEQYF
TRBJ1-6,TRBV4-1,once,TRBD1,TGCGCCAGCAGCCAAACAGGGGATTCACCCCTCCACTTT,CASSQTGDSPLHF
TRBJ2-1,TRBV25-1,-,-,TGTGCCAGCAGTGAATGGCGCAGCTCCTGCAATGAGCAGTTCTTC,CASSEWRSSCNEQFF
TRBJ1-3,TRBV5-1,-,TRBD1,TGCGCCAGCTGCAGCGGGACAGGGTTTTTCTCTGGAAACACCATATATTTT,CASCSGTGFFSGNTIYF
TRBJ2-2,TRBV2,-,-,TGTGCCAGCAGTCTGTCCTGGTCTTCGGCCGGGGAGCTGTTTTTT,CASSLSWSSAGELFF
TRBJ2-7,TRBV4-2,-,-,TGTGCCAGCAGCCAAGGAACGGTTTCCAGCTACGAGCAGTACTTC,CASSQGTVSSYEQYF
TRBJ2-2,TRBV28,-,-,TGTGCCAGCAGTTTGCTGCAGGGGCCAACTCTTAGGGTCACCGGGGAGCTGTTTTTT,CASSLLQGPTLRVTGELFF
TRBJ2-5,TRBV28,-,-,TGTGCCAGCAGTTCGCCAAACGTGGGAGGAGAGACCCAGTACTTC,CASSSPNVGGETQYF
TRBJ1-5,TRBV28,-,TRBD1,TGTGCCAGCGGGACAGGGGGTGCAAGGAGCAATCAGCCCCAGCATTTT,CASGTGGARSNQPQHF
TRBJ2-7,TRBV21-1,-,-,TGTGCCAGCAGCAAAGCCCTTCCCCTGGGCGGGACCCTCTCCTACGAGCAGTACTTC,CASSKALPLGGTLSYEQYF
TRBJ2-3,TRBV5-1,once,-,TGCGCCAGCAGTCGCACAGATACGCAGTATTTT,CASSRTDTQYF
TRBJ2-1,TRBV7-6,-,-,TGTGCCAGCAGCTTAGTGGTGGGATCCTACAATGAGCAGTTCTTC,CASSLVVGSYNEQFF
TRBJ1-1,TRBV27,-,-,TGTGCCAGCAGTCCCCGGGACGCGAACACTGAAGCTTTCTTT,CASSPRDANTEAFF
TRBJ1-1,TRBV7-2,-,-,TGTGCCAGCACTCCCACAGCGAACACTGAAGCTTTCTTT,CASTPTANTEAFF
TRBJ1-2,TRBV10-3,-,-,TGTGCCACCCGTGGGCAGACAGTAGCTAACTATGGCTACACCTTC,CATRGQTVANYGYTF
TRBJ2-4,TRBV5-1,-,-,TGCGCCAGCAGCTTGGCCACAGCCAAAAACATTCAGTACTTC,CASSLATAKNIQYF
TRBJ1-4,TRBV15,-,TRBD1,TGTGCCACCAGCAGGACGACAGGGGGCTATGAAAAACTGTTTTTT,CATSRTTGGYEKLFF
TRBJ1-1,TRBV5-6,-,-,TGTGCCAGCAGCTTGGTCGCAGGCGTGAACACTGAAGCTTTCTTT,CASSLVAGVNTEAFF
TRBJ2-1,TRBV28,-,-,TGTGCCAGCAGTCTTGCCGGGTGGAGGAATTACAATGAGCAGTTCTTC,CASSLAGWRNYNEQFF